This passage covers 32 T cell receptor beta chains from one sample sequenced in a study of T cell responses to AZD1222 COVID-19 vaccine (dated by TCRdb to about 2021). Libraries came from the immunoSEQ multiplex PCR assay. Held by TCRdb, this immuneACCESS table contains in-frame sequences only and omits some clones. Under half of the omission traces to an unresolved V gene where checked; the cause of the rest is unknown. The sample table holds over 80,000 clones, of which 80% to 90% were seen once. The ten largest clones add up to 30% to 35% of the sample. In the paper's terms, the time point label means: baseline before first vaccination. This material consisted of peripheral blood, taken on day 0 of AZD1222 vaccination. All receptors derive from an adult in good health.

The V gene is TRBV11-1, the J gene TRBJ2-5, with D maybe TRBD2 (7 bases). This CDR3 region has 15 residues. CDR1 is SGHAT, CDR2 FQDESV, per germline (reference sequence). V was cut by 3 bases and J by 1 base, with 12 bases left in between. CDR3 DNA: TGTGCCAGCAGCTTGGGGGGGGCTGCCCAAGAGACCCAGTACTTC. It translates to CASSLGGAAQETQYF.

This chain joins TRBV30 and TRBJ2-1, with D maybe TRBD2 (6 bases). Between the trimmed V and J ends, which lost 3 bases and 0 bases, there was a span of 12 bases. Germline-derived CDR1 and CDR2 are GTSNPN and SVGIG (reference sequence). This CDR3 region has 15 residues. The CDR3 region is CAWRRDLSSYNEQFF. Here the CDR3 DNA reads TGTGCCTGGAGGAGGGACTTGAGCTCCTACAATGAGCAGTTCTTC.

The chain is built from TRBV28 and TRBJ2-2, with TRBD2 matching over 7 bases. Germline CDR1 reads MDHEN; CDR2 reads SYDVKM. The V gene end was trimmed by 8 bases and the J gene end by 8 bases; junction bases not matched to a gene: 14. This CDR3 is built from 15 residues. The CDR3 DNA follows: TGTGCCAGCTGTCAGGAGGGAGGGCCGACAGGGGAGCTGTTTTTT. This sequence encodes CASCQEGGPTGELFF.

The chain employs TRBV27 and TRBJ2-5; 9 bases are a match to TRBD1. The CDR3 is 17 amino acids. The V gene end was trimmed by 5 bases and the J gene end by 4 bases; junction bases not matched to a gene: 14. Germline assignment: CDR1 MNHEY and CDR2 SMNVEV (reference sequence). The CDR3 DNA sequence: TGTGCCAGCAGTCCGCGAAGACCGACAGGGGGAGGAGAGACCCAGTACTTC. This translates into CASSPRRPTGGGETQYF.

V usage is TRBV13 and J usage is TRBJ2-1, with a tentative D call TRBD2 (6 bases). The CDR3 totals 16 residues. V was trimmed by 4 bases and J by 0 bases, leaving 13 bases between them. The germline CDR1 and CDR2 sequences are PRHDT and FYEKMQ (reference sequence). CDR3 residues: CASSSPTSHSYNEQFF. The CDR3 DNA reads TGTGCCAGCAGCTCGCCAACTAGCCACTCCTACAATGAGCAGTTCTTC.

The chain carries TRBV28 and TRBJ1-1; D is unresolved. The CDR3 is 15 amino acids. The germline V and J ends were trimmed by 3 bases and 3 bases, with 14 bases remaining between them. Per germline, CDR1 MDHEN and CDR2 SYDVKM. The CDR3 bases are TGTGCCAGCAGTTTGTTTAGCCAGAGGGACACTGAAGCTTTCTTT. This sequence encodes CASSLFSQRDTEAFF.

The chain combines TRBV9 with TRBJ2-1, with 9 bases aligning to TRBD2. V lost 2 bases and J lost 2; bases outside the gene matches: 2. CDR3 size: 15 residues. The V gene's germline CDR1 is SGDLS and CDR2 YYNGEE. The DNA of the CDR3 is TGTGCCAGCAGCGTGACTAGCGGAACCTACAATGAGCAGTTCTTC. It specifies CASSVTSGTYNEQFF.

J is TRBJ1-1 and V is TRBV19, with D tentatively TRBD1 (6 bases). Trimming stripped 6 bases from V and 1 base from J, with 15 bases between. From germline, CDR1 is LNHDA and CDR2 SQIVND (reference sequence). The CDR3 spans 15 residues. The CDR3 sequence is CASSSARQANTEAFF. CDR3 coding DNA: TGTGCCAGTAGCTCCGCAAGACAGGCGAACACTGAAGCTTTCTTT.

This chain uses TRBV24-1 with TRBJ1-1; possible D gene TRBD1, 5 bases. The CDR3 extends over 15 amino acids. Germline lookup yields CDR1 KGHDR and CDR2 SFDVKD. The V end lost 0 bases, the J end lost 5 bases, and 12 bases lay between the germline ends. The CDR3 protein is CATSDLRGGGTEAFF. CDR3 DNA: TGTGCCACCAGTGATTTGCGCGGGGGGGGGACTGAAGCTTTCTTT.

The gene calls are TRBV18 and TRBJ1-1; D call uncertain. Per germline, CDR1 KGHSH and CDR2 LQKENI. There are 13 residues in the CDR3. V lost 0 bases, J lost 8 bases, and 10 bases lay in between. The CDR3 protein is CASSPPSGPEAFF. The CDR3, as DNA: TGTGCCAGCTCACCACCGTCCGGTCCCGAAGCTTTCTTT.

This chain uses TRBV5-6 with TRBJ2-5; a weak D match, TRBD1 (6 bases). The germline V gene encodes CDR1 SGHDT and CDR2 YYEEEE. Trimming pared 2 bases from V and 4 bases from J, leaving 18 bases between. The length of the CDR3 is 16 residues. This CDR3 is CASSFRGAVPGETQYF. The DNA of the CDR3 is TGTGCCAGCAGCTTCAGGGGAGCCGTTCCCGGAGAGACCCAGTACTTC.

The chain recombines TRBV28 with TRBJ2-2; 7 nucleotides align to TRBD1. This CDR3 is built from 15 residues. V lost 4 bases, J lost 8 bases, and 10 bases stayed unmatched. Per the germline V gene, CDR1 is MDHEN and CDR2 is SYDVKM. The DNA for the CDR3 is TGTGCCAGCAGTTCCCCCCTGACAGGGCCAGGGGAGCTGTTTTTT. Protein product: CASSSPLTGPGELFF.

Only one count was recorded for this clone. The genes are TRBV11-2 and TRBJ2-3, with D unclear. V was pared by 5 bases and J by 0 bases, with 6 bases between. CDR1 and CDR2 (germline): SGHAT, FQNNGV. CDR3 length: 13 amino acids. CDR3: CASSSQSTDTQYF. In DNA form, the CDR3 reads TGTGCCAGCAGCAGCCAGAGCACAGATACGCAGTATTTT.

In this sample, this clone turned up once. V and J are TRBV2 and TRBJ2-3; possibly TRBD2 for D (5 bases). V was clipped by 9 bases and J by 3 bases, with 10 bases between them. The length of the CDR3 is 12 residues. Germline lookup yields CDR1 SNHLY and CDR2 FYNNEI. The CDR3 DNA sequence: TGTGCCAGGGGAGTAGGGACAGATACGCAGTATTTT. This encodes CARGVGTDTQYF.

CDR3 in amino acids: CAWRIRTHDAFF. The CDR3 DNA is TGTGCCTGGAGGATTAGGACCCATGATGCTTTCTTT. This chain connects TRBV30 to TRBJ1-1; D gene unclear. This CDR3 contains 12 residues. CDR1 and CDR2 (germline): GTSNPN, SVGIG (reference sequence). V gave up 3 bases and J gave up 11 bases, with 16 bases separating them.

This clone came up many times. The rearrangement joins TRBV27 to TRBJ2-5; a possible D gene is TRBD2 (7 bases). Germline CDR1 is MNHEY and CDR2 is SMNVEV (reference sequence). The CDR3 runs to 15 residues. Trimming removed 2 bases at V and 5 bases at J, with 15 bases between. Written as DNA, the CDR3 is TGTGCCAGCAGTTTAGGAAGGGGGGGCTGGGAGACCCAGTACTTC. Its protein product is CASSLGRGGWETQYF.

The chain combines TRBV7-3 with TRBJ1-4; D call uncertain. The CDR3 covers 16 residues. V lost 0 bases and J lost 5, with 13 bases in between. The germline V gene encodes CDR1 SGHTA and CDR2 FQGTGA. CDR3 in DNA: TGTGCCAGCAGCTTAACAGGGCCAGGCACGAATGAAAAACTGTTTTTT. This gives the protein CASSLTGPGTNEKLFF.

V usage is TRBV11-3 and J usage is TRBJ2-1; TRBD2 might be the D (6 bases). Germline CDR1 is SGHNT and CDR2 is YENEEA. This CDR3 region has 16 residues. The V end was cut by 5 bases, the J end by 0 bases, with 14 bases between. As DNA, the CDR3 is TGTGCCAGCAGCGGGACTCCCCGGAGCTCCTACAATGAGCAGTTCTTC. Its translation: CASSGTPRSSYNEQFF.

V gene TRBV5-6 combines with J gene TRBJ2-7; the match to TRBD2 covers 11 bases. The germline V gene encodes CDR1 SGHDT and CDR2 YYEEEE. J lost 5 bases, V lost 1 base, and 2 bases had no gene match. CDR3 length equals 14 residues. CDR3 amino acids: CASSLTSGSHEQYF. DNA of the CDR3: TGTGCCAGCAGCTTGACTAGCGGGAGCCACGAGCAGTACTTC.

The chain employs TRBV12-3 or TRBV12-4 and TRBJ2-7; either TRBD1 or TRBD2 may supply D (5 bases each). Trimming shortened V by 8 bases and J by 7 bases, and 15 bases separated the two germline ends. The CDR3 has 12 residues. The DNA of the CDR3 is TGTGCCAGCGGGACGGTGGCTCAAGAGCAGTACTTC. As protein: CASGTVAQEQYF.

V usage is TRBV6-2 or TRBV6-3 and J usage is TRBJ2-1; D perhaps matches TRBD2 (5 bases). The CDR3 covers 14 residues. CDR1 and CDR2 from the germline V gene are MNHEY and SVGEGT. V lost 2 bases to trimming and J lost 3 bases, with 8 bases between them. The CDR3 DNA follows: TGTGCCAGCAGTTACGAGGGTTTCTACAATGAGCAGTTCTTC. This codes for CASSYEGFYNEQFF.

The table lists this clone with a count of one. This chain links TRBV5-1 with TRBJ1-5; the D is unclear. There are 15 residues in the CDR3. The V and J ends lost 0 bases and 1 base respectively, with 8 bases between them. Germline CDR1 and CDR2: SGHRS and YFSETQ. The CDR3 loop reads CASSLGGKSNQPQHF. CDR3 DNA: TGCGCCAGCAGCTTGGGGGGAAAGAGCAATCAGCCCCAGCATTTT.

This clone was picked up one time. The J gene is TRBJ2-2, the V gene TRBV4-1, with 13 positions matching TRBD2. Germline assignment: CDR1 MGHRA and CDR2 YSYEKL. This CDR3 has 14 amino acids. Trimming cost V 5 bases and J 17 bases; bases outside gene matches: 11. The CDR3 coding sequence is TGCGCCAGCAGCAATGGACTAGCGGGAGCTGGCCGATTTTTT. This encodes CASSNGLAGAGRFF.

This sequence joins TRBV6-2 or TRBV6-3 and TRBJ2-7; tentatively, D is TRBD1 (6 bases). The CDR3 is 13 amino acids. The V and J ends lost 5 bases and 6 bases respectively, with 14 bases between them. Germline CDR1 MNHEY, CDR2 SVGEGT. The CDR3 DNA follows: TGTGCCAGCAGTACCAACAGGGTCGGCGAGCAGTACTTC. Residues: CASSTNRVGEQYF.

This chain joins TRBV7-6 and TRBJ1-5; 10 bases agree with TRBD1. CDR3 length: 15 amino acids. The germline CDR1 and CDR2 sequences are SGHVS and FNYEAQ. The junction had 1 base not matched to a gene; V was cut back by 1 base and J by 4 bases. CDR3 DNA sequence: TGTGCCAGCAGCTTAGGGACAGGGGGAAATCAGCCCCAGCATTTT. This gives the protein CASSLGTGGNQPQHF. The entire variable domain, with the rest obtained from reference TRBV7-6 and TRBJ1-5, is as follows: GAGVSQSPRYKVTKRGQDVALRCDPISGHVSLYWYRQALGQGPEFLTYFNYEAQQDKSGLPNDRFSAERPEGSISTLTIQRTEQRDSAMYRCASSLGTGGNQPQHFGDGTRLSIL.

This clone was seen a few times. The J gene is TRBJ1-4, the V gene TRBV7-9; no definite D call. This CDR3 has 14 residues. The germline V gene has CDR1 SEHNR and CDR2 FQNEAQ (reference sequence). The ends were cut back, 3 bases at V and 6 bases at J, with 11 bases in the middle. In nucleotides, the CDR3 is TGTGCCAGCAGCTTGGTGGGAGGCGATGAAAAACTGTTTTTT. This encodes CASSLVGGDEKLFF.

The chain carries TRBV27 and TRBJ2-5; a weak D match, TRBD2 (6 bases). Germline loops: CDR1 MNHEY, CDR2 SMNVEV (reference sequence). Trimming shortened V by 5 bases and J by 1 base, and 14 bases separated the two germline ends. The CDR3 extends over 15 amino acids. The CDR3 DNA reads TGTGCCAGCAGTATATTCGTGGGGGGCCAAGAGACCCAGTACTTC. Its protein is CASSIFVGGQETQYF.

This rearrangement joins TRBV7-2 to TRBJ2-5; 10 bases line up with TRBD2. This CDR3 is 16 amino acids long. J gave up 5 bases and V 3 bases, and 9 bases lay outside the gene matches. CDR1 is SGHTA, CDR2 FQGNSA, per germline. This CDR3 reads CASSFGIAGGVETQYF. The CDR3 bases are TGTGCCAGCAGCTTTGGAATAGCGGGAGGTGTGGAGACCCAGTACTTC. Full variable domain (remainder filled in from reference TRBV7-2 and TRBJ2-5): GAGVSQSPSNKVTEKGKDVELRCDPISGHTALYWYRQSLGQGLEFLIYFQGNSAPDKSGLPSDRFSAERTGGSVSTLTIQRTQQEDSAVYLCASSFGIAGGVETQYFGPGTRLLVL.

The sample holds a few counts of this clone. The rearrangement links TRBV5-5 to TRBJ1-1, with D hard to call. CDR3 length equals 12 residues. V was shortened by 3 bases and J by 10 bases, with 13 bases between the two germline ends. Looked up from germline, CDR1 is SGHKS and CDR2 is YYEKEE (reference sequence). Here the CDR3 reads CASSSRPSGAFF. The DNA of the CDR3 is TGTGCCAGCAGCTCAAGACCCTCGGGAGCTTTCTTT.

V and J are TRBV6-2 or TRBV6-3 and TRBJ2-5; D unresolved. This CDR3 contains 12 residues. CDR1 is MNHEY and CDR2 is SVGEGT in the germline V gene. The V gene lost 0 bases and the J gene lost 5 bases, with 4 bases spanning the gap. In nucleotides, the CDR3 is TGTGCCAGCAGTTACTCCGGGGAGACCCAGTACTTC. Translating gives CASSYSGETQYF.

V is TRBV6-8 and J is TRBJ2-5; 10 nucleotides align to TRBD2. Germline V gene sequence: CDR1 MNHGY, CDR2 SAAAGT. Trimming removed 2 bases from V and 5 bases from J; junction bases left unmatched: 11. This CDR3 spans 17 amino acids. The CDR3, as DNA: TGTGCCAGCAGTTACGCCCATCCTAGCGGGAGAGTGGAGACCCAGTACTTC. Its translation is CASSYAHPSGRVETQYF.

V gene TRBV2 combines with J gene TRBJ1-2, with a tentative D call TRBD1 (5 bases). The length of the CDR3 is 14 residues. The germline V gene encodes CDR1 SNHLY and CDR2 FYNNEI. V was pared by 4 bases and J by 7 bases, with 16 bases between. The CDR3 DNA is TGTGCCAGCAGTGGTCCCGAGACAGACCGTGGCTACACCTTC. Protein sequence: CASSGPETDRGYTF.